The clone carrying this T cell receptor (beta chain) came up many times. V was clipped by 2 bases and J by 4 bases, with 15 bases between them. The CDR3 length is 15 residues. Per germline, CDR1 MGHRA and CDR2 YSYEKL. This record comes from a study of molecular identifiers for immune sequencing clone quantification. TCRdb analysed the PCR reads with MiXCR anew, one entry per CDR3 protein. The sample gives tens of thousands of distinct CDR3 sequences, 24% of which show up once; around 0.96% is in the top ten. This clonotype was obtained from a human donor in good health. Some libraries in this study had Jurkat cell RNA spiked in. The sequenced material came from naive CD8+ T cells from blood, with Jurkat cell RNA spiked in. Subset specified: FACS-sorted CD8+CD4-CCR7+CD45RA+ naive T cells. The chain carries TRBV4-1 and TRBJ2-7; tentative D call: TRBD2 (6 bases). CDR3 sequence reads: CASSQILAGKYEQYF. The CDR3 DNA reads TGCGCCAGCAGCCAAATACTGGCGGGGAAGTACGAGCAGTACTTC.